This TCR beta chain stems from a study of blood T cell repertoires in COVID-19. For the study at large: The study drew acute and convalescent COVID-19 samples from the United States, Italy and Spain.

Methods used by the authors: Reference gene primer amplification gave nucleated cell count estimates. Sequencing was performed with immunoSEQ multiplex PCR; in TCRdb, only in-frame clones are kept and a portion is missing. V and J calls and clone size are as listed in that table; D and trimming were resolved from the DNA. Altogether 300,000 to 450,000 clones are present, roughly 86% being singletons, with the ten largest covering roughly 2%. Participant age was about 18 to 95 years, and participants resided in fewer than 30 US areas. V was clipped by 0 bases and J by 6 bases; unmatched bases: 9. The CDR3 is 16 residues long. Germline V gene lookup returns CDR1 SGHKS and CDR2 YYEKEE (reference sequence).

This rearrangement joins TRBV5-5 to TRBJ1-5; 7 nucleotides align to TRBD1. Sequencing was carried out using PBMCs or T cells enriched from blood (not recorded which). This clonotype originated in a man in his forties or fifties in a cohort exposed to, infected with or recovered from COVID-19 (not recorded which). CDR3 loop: CASSLVYRAGGQPQHF. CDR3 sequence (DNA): TGTGCCAGCAGCTTGGTGTATCGGGCAGGGGGTCAGCCCCAGCATTTT.